Following are 17 T cell receptor beta chains from one sample sequenced in a study of shared clonotypes between healthy human individuals. Clones were read by immunoSEQ multiplex PCR, and TCRdb kept only the in-frame ones, dropping some. The sample shows about 480,000 clones, roughly 78% of them seen only once. Sequencing used PBMCs. The receptors derive from a woman in her thirties or forties in good health. Some clones in this sample may be carry-over from other donors' samples.

The chain is built from TRBV12-5 and TRBJ2-5, with TRBD1 identical over 7 bases. The J call may be mistaken, given a closer DNA end match to TRBJ2-7. CDR1 is LGHNT, CDR2 FRNRAP, per germline. This CDR3 is built from 14 residues. The CDR3, as DNA: TGTGCTAGTGGTTGGAAAAGGGGGCGCGACGAGCAGTACTTC. Amino acids: CASGWKRGRDEQYF.

The chain links TRBV5-4 to TRBJ2-3, with D tentatively TRBD2 (6 bases). V lost 0 bases and J lost 5, with 16 bases in between. This CDR3 has 16 residues. The germline V gene has CDR1 SGHNT and CDR2 YYREEE (reference sequence). In DNA, the CDR3 is TGTGCCAGCAGCTTGGGGGCGGGAACTAGAGGAGATACGCAGTATTTT. The encoded protein is CASSLGAGTRGDTQYF.

This sequence joins TRBV7-3 and TRBJ2-7, with D maybe TRBD1 (5 bases). CDR1 is SGHTA and CDR2 is FQGTGA in the germline V gene. V was cut by 5 bases and J by 6 bases, with 11 bases left in between. This CDR3 is built from 12 residues. For the CDR3, the DNA is TGTGCCAGCAGCGCCCCAGGGCGCGAGCAGTACTTC. Translating it yields CASSAPGREQYF.

This clone was counted between two and nine times. The rearrangement links TRBV28 to TRBJ1-2, with no clear D. Germline loops: CDR1 MDHEN, CDR2 SYDVKM. CDR3 length: 15 amino acids. Trimming removed 4 bases at V and 6 bases at J, with 18 bases between. The CDR3 DNA reads as TGTGCCAGCAGTTCTCGGACTGTTCTTATTAATGGCTACACCTTC. It yields the protein CASSSRTVLINGYTF.

The chain employs TRBV28 and TRBJ2-7; 7 nucleotides match TRBD1. Per germline, CDR1 MDHEN and CDR2 SYDVKM. The CDR3 length is 14 residues. V gave up 5 bases and J gave up 4 bases; unmatched junction bases: 8. The CDR3 region is CASSLQGSEYEQYF. The CDR3 bases are TGTGCCAGCAGTCTACAGGGGAGTGAGTACGAGCAGTACTTC.

The table lists this clone with a few counts. V is TRBV6-5 and J is TRBJ2-1; 7 bases map to TRBD2. After removal of 0 bases from V and 2 bases from J, the junction contained 1 base not matched to a gene. CDR3 length: 15 amino acids. Germline V gene data show CDR1 as MNHEY and CDR2 as SVGAGI. The CDR3 coding sequence is TGTGCCAGCAGTTACTCAGCGGGAACCTACAATGAGCAGTTCTTC. Translation: CASSYSAGTYNEQFF.

The gene calls are TRBV9 and TRBJ2-1; TRBD2 agrees at 8 bases. The ends lost 0 bases at V and 9 bases at J; junction bases unmatched: 8. Germline V gene data show CDR1 as SGDLS and CDR2 as YYNGEE. The CDR3 has 15 amino acids. CDR3 DNA sequence: TGTGCCAGCAGCGTAGACAGCGGGAGCCGTGGTGAGCAGTTCTTC. Translating it yields CASSVDSGSRGEQFF.

The rearrangement joins TRBV18 to TRBJ2-7, with 10 bases identical to TRBD2. Trimming cost V 1 base and J 6 bases; bases outside gene matches: 9. The CDR3 length is 16 residues. Per the germline V gene, CDR1 is KGHSH and CDR2 is LQKENI. CDR3: CASSPRASGSRGEQYF. The CDR3 region has the DNA TGTGCCAGCTCACCACGGGCTAGCGGGAGCCGGGGCGAGCAGTACTTC.

This clone was detected once. The gene calls are TRBV4-2 and TRBJ2-6; tentatively, D is TRBD2 (5 bases). V lost 0 bases and J lost 4, with 10 bases in between. This CDR3 has 16 amino acids. CDR1 is LGHNA, CDR2 YNFKEQ, per germline. CDR3 bases: TGTGCCAGCAGCCAAGATCGAGGGTTCGGGGCCAACGTCCTGACTTTC. It yields the protein CASSQDRGFGANVLTF.

The chain is built from TRBV5-4 and TRBJ1-3, with a possible D match to TRBD1 (6 bases). The CDR3 sequence is 14 residues long. Germline CDR1 and CDR2: SGHNT and YYREEE (reference sequence). The V and J ends lost 5 bases and 0 bases respectively, with 9 bases between them. In DNA, the CDR3 is TGTGCCAGCAGTGTGGACAGCTCTGGAAACACCATATATTTT. It codes for CASSVDSSGNTIYF.

The chain links TRBV27 to TRBJ1-5; D call uncertain. Trimming cost V 5 bases and J 7 bases, with 12 bases left between them. The CDR3 has 13 residues. CDR1 is MNHEY, CDR2 SMNVEV, per germline (reference sequence). The CDR3 is CASSPQMGQPQHF. CDR3 in DNA: TGTGCCAGCAGTCCACAGATGGGCCAGCCCCAGCATTTT.

The chain couples TRBV7-2 to TRBJ2-7, with 11 positions matching TRBD2. This CDR3 region has 18 residues. The V gene's germline CDR1 is SGHTA and CDR2 FQGNSA. With 1 base clipped from V and 2 bases from J, the junction kept 10 bases outside the gene matches. CDR3 in amino acids: CASSLGGSGRAFAYEQYF. The CDR3 DNA reads TGTGCCAGCAGCTTAGGTGGTAGCGGGAGGGCATTTGCCTACGAGCAGTACTTC.

The chain is built from TRBV15 and TRBJ1-1, with TRBD1 as a possible D gene (5 bases). The CDR3 has 16 amino acids. Germline V gene sequence: CDR1 LNHNV, CDR2 YYDKDF (reference sequence). V lost 0 bases, J lost 4 bases, and 15 bases lay in between. CDR3 sequence reads: CATSRDHAGGGTEAFF. DNA for the CDR3: TGTGCCACCAGCAGAGATCACGCGGGCGGGGGCACTGAAGCTTTCTTT.

The genes are TRBV9 and TRBJ1-4, with D maybe TRBD1 (5 bases). CDR3 size: 16 residues. Trimming took off 7 bases at V and 2 bases at J, with 18 bases between the two ends. CDR1 is SGDLS and CDR2 is YYNGEE in the germline V gene. The CDR3 here is CASGPGWGPTNEKLFF. In nucleotides, the CDR3 is TGTGCCAGCGGCCCGGGATGGGGCCCGACTAATGAAAAACTGTTTTTT.

Regarding this clone: Distinct nucleotide sequences in the sample also encode this CDR3. The chain has TRBV5-1 and TRBJ1-1; 8 bases map to TRBD1. Germline V gene lookup returns CDR1 SGHRS and CDR2 YFSETQ. The junction had 6 bases not matched to a gene; V was cut back by 4 bases and J by 4 bases. This CDR3 contains 14 residues. This chain's CDR3 is CASSPGTGGTEAFF. The CDR3 region has the DNA TGCGCCAGCAGCCCAGGGACAGGAGGCACTGAAGCTTTCTTT.

The rearrangement links TRBV4-2 to TRBJ2-5; D is ambiguous. In germline, CDR1 is LGHNA, CDR2 YNFKEQ. With 0 bases removed from V and 5 bases from J, the gap between germline ends came to 10 bases. The length of the CDR3 is 14 residues. This CDR3 is CASSQDHDRETQYF. CDR3 in DNA: TGTGCCAGCAGCCAAGATCATGACCGTGAGACCCAGTACTTC.

J is TRBJ2-2 and V is TRBV5-3; 7 nucleotides agree with TRBD2. TRBV5-3 is labeled an ORF, and its function is uncertain. Trimming at V came to 5 bases and at J to 1 base, leaving 8 bases not matched to a gene. The CDR3 is 16 amino acids. CDR3 region: CARSSWTRGNTGELFF. CDR3 nucleotides: TGTGCCAGAAGTTCCTGGACTAGGGGGAACACCGGGGAGCTGTTTTTT.